Each of the 27 T cell receptor beta chains below was sequenced from the same sample in a study of OX40 agonist ivuxolimab in advanced cancers. Libraries were prepared by immunoSEQ multiplex PCR; TCRdb keeps only in-frame clonotypes and omits some of them. The sample yields 15,000 to 20,000 clones, 86% seen once. Sequencing was performed on CD4+ or CD8+ T cells sorted from blood, taken in a trial of the OX40 agonist ivuxolimab. The receptors were sampled from an adult with an advanced solid tumor such as melanoma, head and neck, liver or kidney cancer.

With regard to this clone: One end of the junction does not line up with germline, which may come from a read error. The chain uses TRBV7-9 and TRBJ1-2; D is ambiguous. Germline values: CDR1 SEHNR, CDR2 FQNEAQ (reference sequence). The CDR3 spans 13 residues. The CDR3 bases are TGTGCCAGCAGCTTAGAGTCTAAGTATGGCTACACCTTC. It encodes CASSLESKYGYTF. Full variable domain (rest looked up from reference TRBV7-9 and TRBJ1-2): DTGVSQNPRHKITKRGQNVTFRCDPISEHNRLYWYRQTLGQGPEFLTYFQNEAQLEKSRLLSDRFSAERPKGSFSTLEIQRTEQGDSAMYLCASSLESKYGYTFGSGTRLTVV.

The rearrangement uses TRBV5-8 and TRBJ1-4; 10 nucleotides agree with TRBD1. Germline V lookup: CDR1 SGHTS, CDR2 YDEGEE. The CDR3 loop spans 15 amino acids. The V and J ends lost 4 bases and 7 bases, in that order; junction bases with no gene match: 7. CDR3 coding DNA: TGTGCCAGCAGCCACCGAAGACAGGGGGCTGAAAAACTGTTTTTT. Its translation: CASSHRRQGAEKLFF.

The chain recombines TRBV28 with TRBJ2-1; no reliable D call. This CDR3 has 11 amino acids. The germline gives CDR1 MDHEN, CDR2 SYDVKM. The germline V and J ends were trimmed by 7 bases and 4 bases, with 5 bases remaining between them. DNA for the CDR3: TGTGCCAGCACCACATACAATGAGCAGTTCTTC. Amino acid sequence: CASTTYNEQFF.

The chain is built from TRBV7-6 and TRBJ1-1; D ambiguous. From germline, CDR1 is SGHVS and CDR2 FNYEAQ. The length of the CDR3 is 13 residues. Trimming pared 5 bases from V and 7 bases from J, leaving 14 bases between. CDR3 residues: CASSLRPHSEAFF. As DNA, the CDR3 is TGTGCCAGCAGCCTCCGGCCACACAGTGAAGCTTTCTTT.

The chain uses TRBV28 and TRBJ2-4; 10 bases agree with TRBD1. After removal of 5 bases from V and 4 bases from J, the junction contained 11 bases not matched to a gene. Germline V gene data show CDR1 as MDHEN and CDR2 as SYDVKM. The CDR3 covers 17 residues. The CDR3 spells CASSDPLWGQGKNIQYF. The CDR3 DNA reads as TGTGCCAGCAGTGACCCGCTATGGGGACAGGGGAAAAACATTCAGTACTTC.

V gene TRBV4-2 combines with J gene TRBJ1-1; weak D call: TRBD1 (6 bases). This CDR3 has 16 amino acids. Germline V gene lookup returns CDR1 LGHNA and CDR2 YNFKEQ. Trimming stripped 0 bases from V and 0 bases from J, with 11 bases between. The CDR3 DNA is TGTGCCAGCAGCCAAGACCCAGGGGCCATGAACACTGAAGCTTTCTTT. Amino acids: CASSQDPGAMNTEAFF.

V gene TRBV10-3 combines with J gene TRBJ2-1; 12 bases match TRBD2. This CDR3 has 18 residues. V dropped 1 base and J dropped 4; count of bases not matched to a gene: 8. CDR1 ENHRY and CDR2 SYGVKD come from the germline V gene. CDR3 coding DNA: TGTGCCATCAGTGAGTTGACTAGCGGGAGTCGAAAATACAATGAGCAGTTCTTC. Its translation: CAISELTSGSRKYNEQFF.

V and J are TRBV27 and TRBJ1-5; the D is unclear. CDR3 size: 10 residues. CDR1 and CDR2 from the germline V gene are MNHEY and SMNVEV (reference sequence). V was shortened by 6 bases and J by 3 bases, with 0 bases between the two germline ends. The CDR3 region has the DNA TGTGCCAGCAGCAATCAGCCCCAGCATTTT. The encoded protein is CASSNQPQHF.

The chain is built from TRBV6-5 and TRBJ2-3; 13 bases fit TRBD2. CDR1 is MNHEY and CDR2 is SVGAGI in the germline V gene. The CDR3 spans 15 residues. V trimming: 7 bases; J trimming: 5 bases; junction bases outside the gene matches: 6. As DNA, the CDR3 is TGTGCCAGCACCGTACTAGCGGGGGGGATAGATACGCAGTATTTT. Translating it yields CASTVLAGGIDTQYF.

The V gene is TRBV28, the J gene TRBJ2-1; a possible D gene is TRBD2 (6 bases). Germline values: CDR1 MDHEN, CDR2 SYDVKM. This CDR3 has 18 residues. V gave up 2 bases and J gave up 0 bases, with 17 bases separating them. The CDR3 DNA sequence: TGTGCCAGCAGTTTAAGTCTGGGACTGGGGAGCTCCTACAATGAGCAGTTCTTC. This sequence encodes CASSLSLGLGSSYNEQFF.

V gene TRBV28 combines with J gene TRBJ2-3; no clear D gene. CDR3 size: 14 residues. The germline CDR1 and CDR2 sequences are MDHEN and SYDVKM. V was shortened by 3 bases and J by 4 bases, with 11 bases between the two germline ends. The CDR3 DNA reads TGTGCCAGCAGTTTGGTACAAGACCCAGATACGCAGTATTTT. Its translation is CASSLVQDPDTQYF.

The rearrangement uses TRBV12-5 and TRBJ2-1; 12 bases agree with TRBD2. V lost 2 bases to trimming and J lost 5 bases; unmatched junction nucleotides: 7. The CDR3 consists of 17 residues. Germline V gene data show CDR1 as LGHNT and CDR2 as FRNRAP. The CDR3 coding sequence is TGTGCTAGTGGTTTGCAAAGGACTAGCGGGGACAACAATGAGCAGTTCTTC. This codes for CASGLQRTSGDNNEQFF. The whole variable domain, remainder taken from reference TRBV12-5 and TRBJ2-1, is DARVTQTPRHKVTEMGQEVTMRCQPILGHNTVFWYRQTMMQGLELLAYFRNRAPLDDSGMPKDRFSAEMPDATLATLKIQPSEPRDSAVYFCASGLQRTSGDNNEQFFGPGTRLTVL.

J is TRBJ1-1 and V is TRBV27; D is perhaps TRBD1 (6 bases). CDR1 is MNHEY, CDR2 SMNVEV, per germline (reference sequence). Trimming removed 7 bases from V and 5 bases from J, with 17 bases in between. The CDR3 sequence is 14 residues long. CDR3 region: CASKEIRGRTEAFF. CDR3 DNA: TGTGCCAGCAAGGAAATCAGGGGACGGACTGAAGCTTTCTTT.

The gene calls are TRBV19 and TRBJ2-1, with D maybe TRBD1 (7 bases). The V and J ends lost 5 bases and 9 bases respectively, with 14 bases between them. This CDR3 contains 13 residues. CDR1 LNHDA and CDR2 SQIVND come from the germline V gene (reference sequence). Written as DNA, the CDR3 is TGTGCCAGTAGTTGGGGGACAGCGGGTGAGCAGTTCTTC. Translation gives CASSWGTAGEQFF. Looking up the rest from reference TRBV19 and TRBJ2-1 gives the full variable domain: DGGITQSPKYLFRKEGQNVTLSCEQNLNHDAMYWYRQDPGQGLRLIYYSQIVNDFQKGDIAEGYSVSREKKESFPLTVTSAQKNPTAFYLCASSWGTAGEQFFGPGTRLTVL.

The rearrangement joins TRBV27 to TRBJ2-1; TRBD1 agrees at 7 bases. The CDR3 runs 18 residues. The germline gives CDR1 MNHEY, CDR2 SMNVEV (reference sequence). Unmatched junction bases numbered 11, after V lost 3 bases and J lost 0 bases. Here the CDR3 DNA reads TGTGCCAGCAGTTTCTCATTGCGGACAGGACGCTCCTACAATGAGCAGTTCTTC. Protein sequence: CASSFSLRTGRSYNEQFF.

This clone is medium-sized. The chain links TRBV12-5 to TRBJ2-1; D is uncertain. There are 15 residues in the CDR3. Germline V gene lookup returns CDR1 LGHNT and CDR2 FRNRAP. Trimming took 6 bases from V and 10 from J, leaving 22 bases between them. The CDR3 protein is CASGPNLAGVWEQFF. The CDR3 coding sequence is TGTGCTAGTGGCCCCAACCTGGCTGGTGTCTGGGAGCAGTTCTTC.

This chain links TRBV13 with TRBJ2-7; 8 bases are shared with TRBD2. CDR1 is PRHDT and CDR2 is FYEKMQ in the germline V gene (reference sequence). There are 16 residues in the CDR3. Losses at the gene ends were 5 bases for V and 0 bases for J; bases not matched to a gene: 9. The CDR3 here is CASSQVGGRSSYEQYF. DNA for the CDR3: TGTGCCAGCAGCCAGGTGGGCGGGAGGAGCTCCTACGAGCAGTACTTC.

This clone has a single count. The chain has TRBV27 and TRBJ1-1; the D is unclear. The V gene lost 2 bases and the J gene lost 4 bases, with 11 bases spanning the gap. The CDR3 extends over 14 amino acids. Germline lookup yields CDR1 MNHEY and CDR2 SMNVEV (reference sequence). The CDR3 nucleotides are TGTGCCAGCAGTTTAAAGGTGGGGTTCACTGAAGCTTTCTTT. Translation gives CASSLKVGFTEAFF.

The chain joins TRBV13 to TRBJ1-1; D gene uncertain. Germline V lookup: CDR1 PRHDT, CDR2 FYEKMQ (reference sequence). The CDR3 loop spans 12 amino acids. Trimming shortened V by 3 bases and J by 2 bases, and 4 bases separated the two germline ends. CDR3 loop: CASSFGNTEAFF. The CDR3 nucleotides are TGTGCCAGCAGCTTTGGTAACACTGAAGCTTTCTTT.

This chain connects TRBV14 to TRBJ2-7, with D perhaps matching TRBD2 (6 bases). The germline V and J ends were trimmed by 4 bases and 7 bases, with 17 bases remaining between them. CDR1 and CDR2 from the germline V gene are SGHDN and FVKESK. CDR3 length: 14 amino acids. The CDR3 region is CASSLISLGGEQYF. DNA of the CDR3: TGTGCCAGCAGCCTAATATCCCTCGGGGGAGAGCAGTACTTC.

This chain joins TRBV11-2 and TRBJ2-1, with D hard to call. Germline V gene lookup returns CDR1 SGHAT and CDR2 FQNNGV. This CDR3 has 13 residues. Trimming cost V 3 bases and J 8 bases, with 11 bases left between them. The CDR3 loop is CASSFEPGHEQFF. The CDR3 region has the DNA TGTGCCAGCAGCTTCGAACCGGGCCATGAGCAGTTCTTC.

The genes are TRBV4-1 and TRBJ2-2; D is ambiguous. V lost 5 bases, J lost 0 bases, and 7 bases lay in between. Germline V gene lookup returns CDR1 MGHRA and CDR2 YSYEKL. The CDR3 loop spans 14 amino acids. The CDR3: CASSWIPNTGELFF. In DNA, the CDR3 is TGCGCCAGCAGCTGGATTCCGAACACCGGGGAGCTGTTTTTT.

The sample holds a few counts of this clone. This rearrangement joins TRBV6-5 to TRBJ2-7; the D gene is possibly TRBD1 (5 bases). In germline, CDR1 is MNHEY, CDR2 SVGAGI. The V end lost 2 bases, the J end lost 3 bases, and 8 bases lay between the germline ends. This CDR3 comprises 13 residues. The CDR3 spells CASSYGALYEQYF. CDR3 coding DNA: TGTGCCAGCAGTTACGGGGCCCTCTACGAGCAGTACTTC.

This clone was found a few times. The chain employs TRBV27 and TRBJ1-1; D is unresolved. The germline V gene encodes CDR1 MNHEY and CDR2 SMNVEV (reference sequence). CDR3 length: 11 amino acids. With 5 bases removed from V and 5 bases from J, the gap between germline ends came to 6 bases. CDR3 bases: TGTGCCAGCAGTCGAGGGACTGAAGCTTTCTTT. Translation: CASSRGTEAFF.

The V call is TRBV18, the J call TRBJ2-3, with unresolved D. The germline CDR1 and CDR2 sequences are KGHSH and LQKENI. This CDR3 is 15 amino acids long. V was clipped by 2 bases and J by 5 bases, with 14 bases between them. The CDR3: CASSPLGWAQDTQYF. The CDR3 nucleotides are TGTGCCAGCTCACCATTAGGGTGGGCACAAGATACGCAGTATTTT.

The chain employs TRBV19 and TRBJ2-3; a weak D match, TRBD1 (6 bases). The CDR3 has 14 residues. Germline CDR1 is LNHDA and CDR2 is SQIVND (reference sequence). V lost 5 bases to trimming and J lost 3 bases, with 12 bases between them. The CDR3 reads CASSGHRETDTQYF. In DNA form, the CDR3 reads TGTGCCAGTAGTGGCCACAGGGAAACAGATACGCAGTATTTT.

The CDR3 reads CASSSWTVNTGELFF. CDR3 DNA sequence: TGTGCCAGCAGTTCCTGGACGGTGAACACCGGGGAGCTGTTTTTT. This chain connects TRBV6-5 to TRBJ2-2, with D uncertain. Trimming removed 4 bases from V and 1 base from J, with 10 bases in between. Germline values: CDR1 MNHEY, CDR2 SVGAGI. The CDR3 totals 15 residues.